This T cell receptor beta chain was captured in a study of blood T cell repertoires in COVID-19. Donors were grouped by their self-reported clinical history. CDR1 is ENHRY and CDR2 is SYGVKD in the germline V gene. The CDR3 extends over 18 amino acids. The junction had 16 bases not matched to a gene; V was cut back by 2 bases and J by 6 bases. Data came from immunoSEQ multiplex PCR; TCRdb stores just in-frame clones and leaves some out. This sample has some 200,000 clones, with about 90% found just once. The TCR comes from a woman aged 25 to 39 who had recovered from COVID-19. Sequenced: PBMCs or T cells enriched from blood (not recorded which). The chain combines TRBV10-3 with TRBJ1-2; 9 positions agree with TRBD1. This CDR3 reads CAISEALPGQGLWDGYTF. CDR3 DNA sequence: TGTGCCATCAGTGAGGCCTTGCCGGGACAGGGACTTTGGGATGGCTACACCTTC.